This T cell receptor beta chain was identified in a study of T cells in tuberculosis. In the study overall: A South African cohort included IGRA-negative adolescents, latently infected IGRA-positive adolescents and adults with active tuberculosis. Findings and caveats of the study: Active tuberculosis patients had shorter CDR3-alpha; the beta difference was nonsignificant.

CDR3 size: 12 residues. The J segment lost 6 bases and the V segment lost 8 bases, leaving 7 bases of the junction unmatched. Germline V lookup: CDR1 SQVTM, CDR2 ANQGSEA. This clone is a singleton in its sample. What it recognizes is unknown. Clones were read by immunoSEQ multiplex PCR, and TCRdb kept only the in-frame ones, dropping some. This table has some 31,000 clones, roughly 96% appearing once. The receptor comes from a donor between 10 and 35 years old with latent tuberculosis or without tuberculosis infection. V and J are TRBV29-1 and TRBJ2-3, with 8 bases that match TRBD1. Sequencing was done on a sample of PBMCs. The CDR3 here is CSIRTGRDTQYF. The CDR3 DNA reads TGCAGCATTAGGACAGGGCGGGATACGCAGTATTTT.